The sequence of this TCR beta chain was determined in a study of T cell responses to AZD1222 COVID-19 vaccine (dated by TCRdb to about 2021). Looking at the study overall: AZD1222 recipients whose second dose came at about 4 weeks and those whose second dose came at about 12 weeks were combined into one group, since spike-specific TCR depth and breadth did not differ between the two schedules. A total of 233 trial participants underwent TCR sequencing, of whom about 210 had received two doses of AZD1222 and about 25 had received two doses of the MenACWY control vaccine. Trial participants were enrolled by age into 18-55, 56-69 and 70-plus year subgroups, with about 150, 28 and 57 TCR-sequenced participants respectively. The investigation overall reported the following: No day 14 peak-response samples were available, so repertoires were characterized only after the peak T cell response. Conclusions about previously exposed vaccinees were limited because only a handful of AZD1222 recipients were SARS-CoV-2 seropositive at baseline. The whole spike protein was spanned by vaccine-associated CD4 TCRs, and dominant responses were seen in regions 160-218 and 743-854. Spike-specific TCR breadth and depth rose significantly after two AZD1222 doses compared with day 0 and with MenACWY recipients. Participants were mostly white British and included more females than males, and it was suggested by the authors that clonal diversity may have been underestimated. Reportedly, close to half of the unique spike-specific TCRs recognized epitopes lying outside the regions that are mutated in the B.1.351 and B.1.1.7 variants. In the small 56-69-year group, the increase in depth fell short of significance, most likely because of low power.

The germline V gene yields LGHNA for CDR1 and YSLEER for CDR2. For this chain, trimming is 0 bases at the V end and 1 base at the J end, and the number of junction bases without a gene match is 9. The CDR3 spans 17 residues, from the cysteine through the phenylalanine. The entry retains the CDR3 DNA only, 51 bases that are in frame from base 1. The CDR3 regions of human TCRbeta chains were analyzed by immunosequencing. The authors processed their data as follows. Repertoire TCRs were matched against a reference library of SARS-CoV-2-specific TCRs generated with the MIRA antigen-specificity platform. Breadth was defined as the fraction of unique TCRs that were SARS-CoV-2-associated, and depth was defined as the fraction of total T cells that were SARS-CoV-2-associated. Using the MIRA data, each spike-specific TCR was mapped to the spike region that the TCR reacts to and placed in a CD4 or CD8 class. Log10-transformed breadth and depth values were compared by one-way ANOVA with Sidak's multiple comparisons tests. TCRdb took this table from immuneACCESS and kept in-frame rearrangements with V and J called. Such tables lack part of the clones; where checked against another copy, unresolved V genes explain under half of the gap, and the rest is unexplained. V and J calls plus clone size are reproduced from that table; the DNA served to infer D and trimming. This sample comprises 110,000 to 150,000 clones, roughly nine tenths of them detected only once. The ten largest clones add up to around 3.7% of the sample.

The time point tag for this specimen amounts to: baseline before first vaccination. Samples from vaccinated people were obtained from the UK trials COV001 and COV002, which included a single-blind randomized controlled phase 2/3 trial of AZD1222 (ChAdOx1 nCoV-19) in healthy adults. For TCRbeta chain sequencing, PBMC samples were collected from trial participants at day 0 and at day 28 after the second dose. Note on this clone: It has no known antigen specificity. Per-base qualities were not stored, and no clone one base away is much larger.

This TCR came from an adult in good health. Sequenced material: peripheral blood, taken on day 0 of AZD1222 vaccination. This chain joins TRBV4-3 to TRBJ2-7, with 7 bases matching TRBD1. The CDR3 sequence is CASSQENRTGASYEQYF. The DNA sequence reads TGCGCCAGCAGCCAAGAAAACCGGACAGGCGCGTCCTACGAGCAGTACTTC.